The T cell receptor beta chain described here comes from a study of blood T cell repertoires in COVID-19. This clone was seen only once. Generated by immunoSEQ multiplex PCR, the TCRdb table keeps only in-frame clones and is missing some. This sample yields approximately 210,000 clones, of which around 76% are seen a single time; about a sixth belongs to the top ten. Germline CDR1 and CDR2: SGHVS and FQNEAQ. The trim removed 1 base at V and 5 bases at J, leaving 7 bases unmatched. CDR3 length: 15 residues. Living in about 25 US areas, the participants were between about 18 and 95 years of age. The chain combines TRBV7-8 with TRBJ1-1; 7 positions agree with TRBD1. Material for sequencing was PBMCs or T cells enriched from blood (not recorded which). This TCR was sampled from a woman in her forties or fifties with acute COVID-19. CDR3: CASSLEGGQSTEAFF. DNA of the CDR3: TGTGCCAGCAGCTTAGAGGGGGGACAGTCGACTGAAGCTTTCTTT.